This T cell receptor (beta chain) came from a study of post-analysis software for immune sequencing data (dated by TCRdb to about 2015). The study in broad terms: The recorded disease courses included relapsing-remitting, secondary progressive and progressive-relapsing multiple sclerosis, and some patients had no subtype annotation. A subset of samples was prepared in parallel using single-end sample barcoding, then pooled and co-amplified after Illumina adapter ligation. The patient repertoires were compared against about 10 previously published healthy control repertoires obtained from donors aged roughly 6 to 28 years.

TCR beta repertoires were profiled from peripheral blood of 13 young patients with multiple sclerosis to demonstrate the VDJtools post-analysis software. The multiple sclerosis patients were children and adolescents between roughly 6 and 17 years of age. The library was made by PCR. The sequencer listed for this sample is Illumina HiSeq 2500. To reduce PCR and sequencing biases, unique molecular identifiers were built into the TCR beta cDNA libraries. Every 1 to 10 million input T cells yielded approximately 500,000 cDNA molecules, meaning each molecule approximated one T cell. The patient libraries were prepared and sequenced with the same protocol used for the earlier healthy control dataset. Within a given batch, samples were prepared together, multiplexed and sequenced on the same HiSeq lane. The authors' analysis ran thus. MIGEC was used to process the raw barcoded reads, and molecular identifier groups with only a single read were discarded before consensus assembly and CDR3 extraction. Clonotype tables were post-analysed with VDJtools, normalizing diversity by down-sampling all datasets to the smallest sample size. In repertoire overlap clustering, CDR3 amino acid sequences, but not nucleotide sequences, were matched to correct batch-related cross-sample contamination. TCRdb passed the public sequencing reads through fastp at Q25 and MiXCR, retaining productive beta sequences. Under each unique CDR3 protein, matching rows form one entry showing the most common genes and DNA. The V and J calls here are based on TCRdb, not the publication. The sample table holds about 560,000 distinct CDR3 sequences, of which around 44% were seen once. The ten largest make up under 2% of the sample.

As regards this clonotype: What antigen it recognizes has not been identified. No base quality values were provided; no much bigger clone lies one nucleotide off.

V is pruned by 8 bases and J by 7 bases, leaving 8 bases of the junction without a gene match. Measured from the cysteine to the phenylalanine, the CDR3 is 13 residues long. Only the CDR3 part of the read is kept: 39 bases, read in frame from the first base. Overall results and qualifications from the work: Significantly higher frequencies in patients than in controls were found for roughly five TRBV segments, including TRBV5-6, TRBV5-1 and TRBV20-1. The control group was slightly older than the multiple sclerosis patient group. Normalized Chao1 diversity was significantly lower in multiple sclerosis patients than controls, suggesting substantial peripheral T-cell clonal expansion. Direct clustering with F measure revealed strong co-clustering of samples prepared in the same batch, which led to a batch-effect correction.

Source material: blood. The clonotype was recovered from a girl aged 10 to 17 with multiple sclerosis. Here the chain combines TRBV12-3 or TRBV12-4 and TRBJ1-2; 9 junctional bases match TRBD1. The CDR3 is CASRGTGISGYTF. In nucleotides, the sequence is TGTGCCAGCCGAGGGACAGGGATAAGTGGCTACACCTTC.